This passage covers 18 T cell receptor beta chains from one sample sequenced in a study of tumor-infiltrating lymphocytes in primary liver carcinoma. Both RNA and DNA were isolated together from about 20-30 mg of bulk tissue that had not been sorted. cDNA specific to TCR beta was made from approximately 0.55 ug of total RNA, with a constant-region primer employed for priming. For TCR beta, libraries were produced by three nested multiplex PCR rounds using slightly modified ARM-PCR. Each of the first two PCR rounds ran nine to ten cycles with TRBV1-TRBV30 forward and C-beta reverse primers. TCRdb re-called the multiplex PCR reads through MiXCR, storing one row per CDR3 protein. The sample yields 120,000 or so distinct CDR3 sequences, about 59% seen once. Source material: liver tumor tissue from sampling region 1. The subset here: tumor region T1, superior pole. The source of these receptors is a woman aged 55-69 years with primary liver carcinoma and hepatitis B virus infection.

This chain uses TRBV6-1 with TRBJ1-1; 7 bases map to TRBD1. Germline lookup yields CDR1 MNHNS and CDR2 SASEGT. The length of the CDR3 is 14 residues. V trimming: 2 bases; J trimming: 7 bases; junction bases outside the gene matches: 7. The CDR3 spells CASSEYQGGIEAFF. CDR3 sequence (DNA): TGTGCCAGCAGTGAATATCAGGGGGGCATTGAAGCTTTCTTT.

Many counts were recorded for this clonotype. This sequence joins TRBV12-3 or TRBV12-4 and TRBJ2-1; 8 bases map to TRBD2. V lost 8 bases and J lost 4; bases outside the gene matches: 10. The length of the CDR3 is 15 residues. The CDR3 nucleotides read TGTGCCAGCTGTCCGGCGGGACTAGAGTACAATGAGCAGTTCTTC. Translated, it gives CASCPAGLEYNEQFF.

A remark on this clonotype: A much larger clone differs from this one at a single base, so this may be a read error. The rearrangement uses TRBV12-3 or TRBV12-4 and TRBJ2-2, with D perhaps matching TRBD2 (5 bases). This CDR3 has 15 amino acids. V dropped 9 bases and J dropped 1 base, with 15 bases sitting between them. Written as DNA, the CDR3 is TGTGCCAGGAGTCCATTCGCGGGGAACACCGGGGAGCTGTTTTTT. It specifies CARSPFAGNTGELFF.

Comment on this clonotype: Possible read error: a much larger clone is one base away. This chain connects TRBV28 to TRBJ2-5, with a tentative D call TRBD2 (6 bases). The V and J ends lost 6 bases and 0 bases respectively, with 20 bases between them. Germline lookup yields CDR1 MDHEN and CDR2 SYDVKM. The CDR3 contains 17 residues. The DNA of the CDR3 is TGTGCCAGCAGAGGGACGTGCGGGGTACGGTACCAAGAGACCCAGTACTTC. It translates to CASRGTCGVRYQETQYF.

For the CDR3, the DNA is TGTGCTAGTGGTTCCCCAGAGGGGGGCCGGGAGCAGTTCTTC. Its translation: CASGSPEGGREQFF. The genes are TRBV12-5 and TRBJ2-1; the D gene could be TRBD1 or TRBD2 (6 bases each). The CDR3 consists of 14 residues. Germline values: CDR1 LGHNT, CDR2 FRNRAP. With 4 bases removed from V and 10 bases from J, the gap between germline ends came to 17 bases.

This clonotype was detected once. The J gene is TRBJ2-1, the V gene TRBV11-2; possible D gene TRBD1, 6 bases. CDR3 length equals 17 residues. Trimming removed 5 bases at V and 8 bases at J, with 25 bases between. Germline V gives CDR1 SGHAT, CDR2 FQNNGV. The CDR3 DNA sequence: TGTGCCAGCAGCCAAAAGTATTTTAGAACAGGGCTTCATGAGCAGTTCTTC. Its protein is CASSQKYFRTGLHEQFF.

The sample holds one count of this clonotype. This may be a read error, as it is one base from a much larger clone. The rearrangement uses TRBV6-6 and TRBJ1-3; D call uncertain. The CDR3 length is 15 residues. Germline V gene sequence: CDR1 MNHNY, CDR2 SVGAGI (reference sequence). This chain's CDR3 is CASSYSGSSGDTIYF. The CDR3 DNA is TGTGCCAGCAGTTACTCGGGATCCTCTGGAGACACCATATATTTT.

Regarding this clonotype: At one boundary the junction diverges from the germline segment, which might be a read error. The J gene is TRBJ1-1, the V gene TRBV11-1; D is unclear. Germline CDR1 SGHAT, CDR2 FQDESV (reference sequence). This CDR3 has 13 amino acids. The CDR3, as DNA: TGTGCCAGCAATGCTGACAAGAACCCTGAAGCTTTCTTT. Translating gives CASNADKNPEAFF.

A few counts support this clonotype. The chain links TRBV27 to TRBJ2-1; either TRBD1 or TRBD2 may fit D (5 bases each). V lost 4 bases and J 6 bases, leaving 13 bases between the germline ends. This CDR3 has 14 amino acids. CDR1 and CDR2 (germline): MNHEY, SMNVEV (reference sequence). Written as DNA, the CDR3 is TGTGCCAGCAGTTCTCCCCAGAGGGGCAATGAGCAGTTCTTC. Protein product: CASSSPQRGNEQFF.

This clonotype appeared many times. This chain connects TRBV12-3 or TRBV12-4 to TRBJ2-7; perhaps D is TRBD1 or TRBD2 (5 bases each). This CDR3 contains 14 residues. V was cut by 5 bases and J by 0 bases, with 11 bases left in between. The CDR3 DNA sequence: TGTGCCAGCAGTCGGGACCGCCTCTCCTACGAGCAGTACTTC. Its translation is CASSRDRLSYEQYF.

This clonotype has at least ten counts. This chain links TRBV12-3 or TRBV12-4 with TRBJ1-5; D is possibly TRBD1 (6 bases). The CDR3 contains 14 residues. The V gene lost 6 bases and the J gene lost 7 bases, with 16 bases spanning the gap. CDR3 nucleotide sequence: TGTGCCAGCAGAACAGCGGGGGGCGAACAGCCCCAGCATTTT. It yields the protein CASRTAGGEQPQHF.

Note on this clonotype: One junction end does not reproduce the germline sequence, and a read error may be involved. The rearrangement links TRBV11-2 to TRBJ2-1; no clear D. The CDR3 contains 13 residues. Germline CDR1 and CDR2: SGHAT and FQNNGV. CDR3 sequence reads: CATSFVVGNEQFF. The CDR3 DNA follows: TGTGCCACCAGCTTCGTGGTAGGCAATGAGCAGTTCTTC.

Comments on this clonotype: Compared with germline, one end of the junction differs, possibly owing to a read error. The CDR3 region is CANSLRLVRQETQYF. In nucleotides, the CDR3 is TGTGCCAACAGCTTACGACTAGTAAGGCAAGAGACCCAGTACTTC. The chain uses TRBV11-2 and TRBJ2-5; TRBD2 is a possible D gene (6 bases). CDR3 length equals 15 residues. Per the germline V gene, CDR1 is SGHAT and CDR2 is FQNNGV.

This clonotype showed up many times. This chain joins TRBV4-1 and TRBJ1-1; D is possibly TRBD1 (6 bases). Trimming cost V 6 bases and J 0 bases, with 11 bases left between them. The CDR3 is 14 residues long. CDR1 MGHRA and CDR2 YSYEKL come from the germline V gene. The CDR3 coding sequence is TGCGCCAGCAGATGGACAGAGATGAACACTGAAGCTTTCTTT. This encodes CASRWTEMNTEAFF.

For this clonotype: A much larger clone is a single base away; this may be a read error. This rearrangement joins TRBV5-4 to TRBJ2-1, with 8 bases aligning to TRBD2. This CDR3 has 17 amino acids. After removal of 7 bases from V and 6 bases from J, the junction contained 18 bases not matched to a gene. Germline-derived CDR1 and CDR2 are SGHNT and YYREEE (reference sequence). The CDR3 coding sequence is TGTGCCAGCGCTCACGGACGGGGGACTAGAGTTCTCAATGAGCAGTTCTTC. It codes for CASAHGRGTRVLNEQFF.

This clonotype showed up many times. This chain connects TRBV4-1 to TRBJ2-3; D is unresolved. In germline, CDR1 is MGHRA, CDR2 YSYEKL. Trimming took off 4 bases at V and 6 bases at J, with 11 bases between the two ends. This CDR3 has 13 residues. CDR3 nucleotide sequence: TGCGCCAGCAGCCGACCACATACGGATACGCAGTATTTT. It is translated as CASSRPHTDTQYF.

This clonotype appeared a few times. The chain is built from TRBV28 and TRBJ2-1; no clear D gene. The length of the CDR3 is 16 residues. The ends were cut back, 8 bases at V and 4 bases at J, with 21 bases in the middle. Germline CDR1 is MDHEN and CDR2 is SYDVKM. This chain's CDR3 is CASPPLDKLQYNEQFF. DNA for the CDR3: TGTGCCAGCCCTCCCCTCGACAAATTACAGTACAATGAGCAGTTCTTC.

About this clonotype: The CDR3 does not close with the conserved phenylalanine or tryptophan, likely indicating a read error. The chain is built from TRBV11-1 and TRBJ1-1, with 10 bases matching TRBD1. V dropped 5 bases and J dropped 4; count of bases not matched to a gene: 13. CDR1 SGHAT and CDR2 FQDESV come from the germline V gene (reference sequence). This CDR3 has 17 residues. The CDR3 nucleotides are TGTGCCAGCAGCGCCGTGACAGGGGGCGGGTTGGGCACTGAAGCTTTCTAT. Translation: CASSAVTGGGLGTEAFY.